One sample yielded the 25 T cell receptor beta chains listed below, sequenced in a study of cytomegalovirus exposure and HLA in healthy donors. The PCR employed 60 Vbeta primers together with 13 Jbeta primers. Clones were sequenced by immunoSEQ multiplex PCR, and TCRdb holds only the in-frame ones, with some missing. In the table there are about 110,000 clones, 74% of which are singletons. Sequences were obtained from PBMCs. Receptors were obtained from a woman aged 40 to 50 in good health and CMV-seropositive.

The rearrangement joins TRBV5-4 to TRBJ1-1, with 7 positions matching TRBD1. CDR1 and CDR2 from the germline V gene are SGHNT and YYREEE (reference sequence). The J segment lost 4 bases and the V segment lost 4 bases, leaving 13 bases of the junction unmatched. The CDR3 is made up of 16 amino acids. CDR3 sequence (DNA): TGTGCCAGCAGCCTTGACCTAACAGGGGCAGGCACTGAAGCTTTCTTT. This sequence encodes CASSLDLTGAGTEAFF.

The rearrangement joins TRBV11-2 to TRBJ2-4; 9 bases line up with TRBD1. CDR3 length: 14 residues. J gave up 6 bases and V 2 bases, and 2 bases lay outside the gene matches. CDR1 is SGHAT, CDR2 FQNNGV, per germline. The chain's CDR3 is CASSLTGGGNIQYF. Here the CDR3 DNA reads TGTGCCAGCAGCTTAACAGGGGGCGGAAACATTCAGTACTTC. The full variable domain, its missing parts supplied by reference TRBV11-2 and TRBJ2-4, is EAGVAQSPRYKIIEKRQSVAFWCNPISGHATLYWYQQILGQGPKLLIQFQNNGVVDDSQLPKDRFSAERLKGVDSTLKIQPAKLEDSAVYLCASSLTGGGNIQYFGAGTRLSVL.

This clone has just a few counts. CDR3 coding DNA: TGTGCCAGCGGGAGGAGGGTGGACACTGAAGCTTTCTTT. Translating it yields CASGRRVDTEAFF. The chain couples TRBV6-5 to TRBJ1-1; D remains unclear. CDR3 length: 13 amino acids. V was pared by 8 bases and J by 3 bases, with 13 bases between. The germline V gene has CDR1 MNHEY and CDR2 SVGAGI.

This chain connects TRBV28 to TRBJ2-7; TRBD1 matches 8 bases. V shed 4 bases and J 6 bases; nucleotides not matched to a gene: 11. Germline values: CDR1 MDHEN, CDR2 SYDVKM. The length of the CDR3 is 15 residues. This CDR3 reads CASSSPTGAGGEQYF. Written as DNA, the CDR3 is TGTGCCAGCAGTTCCCCGACAGGGGCCGGGGGCGAGCAGTACTTC.

This clone was detected a few times. V usage is TRBV5-1 and J usage is TRBJ2-7, with 7 bases lining up with TRBD1. This CDR3 has 14 amino acids. With 3 bases clipped from V and 3 bases from J, the junction kept 6 bases outside the gene matches. Germline CDR1 and CDR2: SGHRS and YFSETQ. The CDR3 coding sequence is TGCGCCAGCAGCTCCTCGGCAGGGGGCTACGAGCAGTACTTC. It is translated as CASSSSAGGYEQYF.

About this clone itself: An end of the junction does not agree with germline; a read error may underlie this. The chain is built from TRBV7-9 and TRBJ1-2; D may be TRBD1 (5 bases). The CDR3 runs 12 residues. CDR1 and CDR2 (germline): SEHNR, FQNEAQ (reference sequence). CDR3 residues: CSSSFARDGYTF. Here the CDR3 DNA reads TGTTCCAGCAGCTTTGCCAGGGATGGCTACACCTTC. Full variable domain (rest looked up from reference TRBV7-9 and TRBJ1-2): DTGVSQNPRHKITKRGQNVTFRCDPISEHNRLYWYRQTLGQGPEFLTYFQNEAQLEKSRLLSDRFSAERPKGSFSTLEIQRTEQGDSAMYLCSSSFARDGYTFGSGTRLTVV.

V gene TRBV15 combines with J gene TRBJ1-3; TRBD1 matches at 9 bases. The CDR3 has 14 amino acids. V shed 9 bases and J 3 bases; nucleotides not matched to a gene: 6. Germline CDR1 and CDR2: LNHNV and YYDKDF (reference sequence). CDR3 in amino acids: CATSTGGNGNTIYF. The CDR3 nucleotides are TGTGCCACTTCCACAGGGGGCAATGGAAACACCATATATTTT.

This chain uses TRBV4-1 with TRBJ2-7; TRBD1 is a possible D gene (6 bases). V dropped 1 base and J dropped 0 bases, with 7 bases sitting between them. Looked up from germline, CDR1 is MGHRA and CDR2 is YSYEKL. There are 14 residues in the CDR3. The CDR3 bases are TGCGCCAGCAGCCAAGGGGACAACTCCTACGAGCAGTACTTC. Translation gives CASSQGDNSYEQYF.

The genes are TRBV19 and TRBJ2-1, with TRBD2 matching 7 bases. CDR1 is LNHDA and CDR2 is SQIVND in the germline V gene (reference sequence). The CDR3 has 14 residues. V dropped 7 bases and J dropped 5; count of bases not matched to a gene: 8. The CDR3 coding sequence is TGTGCCAGTACCCGGAGGGAGGGAAACAATGAGCAGTTCTTC. Amino acid sequence: CASTRREGNNEQFF.

The V gene is TRBV30, the J gene TRBJ1-2, with 8 bases aligning to TRBD1. Unmatched junction bases numbered 4, after V lost 5 bases and J lost 2 bases. Germline V lookup: CDR1 GTSNPN, CDR2 SVGIG (reference sequence). CDR3 size: 13 residues. CDR3 sequence: CAWAGGVNYGYTF. The CDR3, as DNA: TGTGCCTGGGCAGGGGGCGTAAACTATGGCTACACCTTC.

The rearrangement uses TRBV11-3 and TRBJ2-1; 9 positions agree with TRBD2. CDR1 is SGHNT and CDR2 is YENEEA in the germline V gene. Germline trimming cut 5 bases from V and 2 bases from J; bases unmatched to any gene: 4. The CDR3 runs 15 residues. The CDR3 region is CASSISGSTYNEQFF. The CDR3 region has the DNA TGTGCCAGCAGCATTAGCGGGAGTACCTACAATGAGCAGTTCTTC.

This clone came up a few times. The chain joins TRBV7-9 to TRBJ1-5, with TRBD1 matching 7 bases. Germline values: CDR1 SEHNR, CDR2 FQNEAQ (reference sequence). The J segment lost 2 bases and the V segment lost 8 bases, leaving 6 bases of the junction unmatched. CDR3 length: 14 amino acids. CDR3: CASGSGTGNQPQHF. The CDR3 DNA is TGTGCCAGCGGATCAGGGACAGGCAATCAGCCCCAGCATTTT. The complete variable domain, with remaining parts taken from reference TRBV7-9 and TRBJ1-5, reads DTGVSQNPRHKITKRGQNVTFRCDPISEHNRLYWYRQTLGQGPEFLTYFQNEAQLEKSRLLSDRFSAERPKGSFSTLEIQRTEQGDSAMYLCASGSGTGNQPQHFGDGTRLSIL.

This sequence joins TRBV2 and TRBJ2-1, with 9 bases aligning to TRBD2. CDR1 is SNHLY, CDR2 FYNNEI, per germline. This CDR3 has 15 amino acids. The V segment lost 6 bases and the J segment 0 bases; nucleotides outside the gene matches: 3. The CDR3 coding sequence is TGTGCCAGCAGGATAGCGGGGGCCTCCTACAATGAGCAGTTCTTC. Translation: CASRIAGASYNEQFF.

The J gene is TRBJ2-1, the V gene TRBV6-4; D perhaps matches TRBD2 (7 bases). Per the germline V gene, CDR1 is MRHNA and CDR2 is SNTAGT. Trimming left V 6 bases short and J 7 bases short, with 16 bases between. This CDR3 is built from 14 residues. The CDR3 protein is CASSLGGGTNEQFF. CDR3 DNA sequence: TGTGCCAGCAGCCTAGGGGGGGGCACAAATGAGCAGTTCTTC.

The chain links TRBV15 to TRBJ2-7, with 8 bases aligning to TRBD1. The CDR3 covers 16 residues. J gave up 4 bases and V 5 bases, and 13 bases lay outside the gene matches. CDR1 is LNHNV and CDR2 is YYDKDF in the germline V gene (reference sequence). The CDR3 DNA sequence: TGTGCCACCAGCGCTACTGTTTGGGGACAGGAATACGAGCAGTACTTC. It codes for CATSATVWGQEYEQYF.

The rearrangement links TRBV30 to TRBJ1-4; 9 positions match TRBD1. Germline loops: CDR1 GTSNPN, CDR2 SVGIG (reference sequence). V was pared by 1 base and J by 3 bases, with 3 bases of the junction left unmatched. CDR3 length equals 15 residues. In nucleotides, the CDR3 is TGTGCCTGGAGTGAAACAGGGGGCTCTAATGAAAAACTGTTTTTT. Amino acid sequence: CAWSETGGSNEKLFF.

The genes are TRBV29-1 and TRBJ1-5; 9 bases map to TRBD1. This CDR3 has 13 residues. Germline trimming cut 7 bases from V and 7 bases from J; bases unmatched to any gene: 8. Germline CDR1 reads SQVTM; CDR2 reads ANQGSEA. Written as DNA, the CDR3 is TGCAGCGCGCGACAGGGGGGCGACCAGCCCCAGCATTTT. Its protein product is CSARQGGDQPQHF.

This chain joins TRBV7-9 and TRBJ2-1; TRBD1 is a possible D gene (6 bases). Trimming pared 1 base from V and 2 bases from J, leaving 12 bases between. Germline CDR1 is SEHNR and CDR2 is FQNEAQ (reference sequence). The CDR3 covers 16 residues. The CDR3 loop is CASSLGTGRAYNEQFF. CDR3 sequence (DNA): TGTGCCAGCAGCTTAGGAACAGGGCGGGCCTACAATGAGCAGTTCTTC.

The CDR3: CASSLVGTSGRSHEQYF. CDR3 DNA sequence: TGCGCCAGCAGCTTGGTTGGGACTAGCGGGAGATCGCACGAGCAGTACTTC. This chain uses TRBV5-1 with TRBJ2-7, with 14 nucleotides matching TRBD2. Per germline, CDR1 SGHRS and CDR2 YFSETQ. This CDR3 is 17 amino acids long. The trim removed 0 bases at V and 5 bases at J, leaving 7 bases unmatched.

This clone occurred once. The chain links TRBV7-3 to TRBJ2-5, with D maybe TRBD1 (5 bases). Per the germline V gene, CDR1 is SGHTA and CDR2 is FQGTGA. This CDR3 has 13 residues. Trimming pared 3 bases from V and 5 bases from J, leaving 10 bases between. CDR3 region: CASSFSSGETQYF. The CDR3 coding sequence is TGTGCCAGCAGCTTCTCCTCAGGGGAGACCCAGTACTTC. Using reference TRBV7-3 and TRBJ2-5 for the parts outside the CDR3, the full variable domain is GAGVSQTPSNKVTEKGKYVELRCDPISGHTALYWYRQSLGQGPEFLIYFQGTGAADDSGLPNDRFFAVRPEGSVSTLKIQRTERGDSAVYLCASSFSSGETQYFGPGTRLLVL.

This sequence joins TRBV4-1 and TRBJ2-6; D may be TRBD1 (6 bases). The length of the CDR3 is 19 residues. CDR1 is MGHRA and CDR2 is YSYEKL in the germline V gene. Trimming shortened V by 2 bases and J by 0 bases, and 17 bases separated the two germline ends. The CDR3 DNA sequence: TGCGCCAGCAGCCAATCTCTACTATTGGGGGCCTCTGGGGCCAACGTCCTGACTTTC. Its translation is CASSQSLLLGASGANVLTF.

This clone was seen a handful of times. The chain is built from TRBV5-4 and TRBJ2-3; weak D call: TRBD1 (6 bases). Germline V gene sequence: CDR1 SGHNT, CDR2 YYREEE (reference sequence). The CDR3 extends over 13 amino acids. Deletions cut 5 bases from V and 3 bases from J, with 10 bases between. The CDR3, as DNA: TGTGCCAGCAGTTTCGACAGGACAGATACGCAGTATTTT. Protein product: CASSFDRTDTQYF.

This chain connects TRBV6-4 to TRBJ1-1; 11 positions agree with TRBD1. CDR1 is MRHNA and CDR2 is SNTAGT in the germline V gene. CDR3 length: 13 amino acids. The V segment lost 6 bases and the J segment 6 bases; nucleotides outside the gene matches: 3. This CDR3 is CASRGQGVSEAFF. As DNA, the CDR3 is TGTGCCAGCAGGGGACAGGGGGTTTCTGAAGCTTTCTTT.

The V and J genes are TRBV15 and TRBJ1-1, with 9 bases lining up with TRBD1. The germline V gene encodes CDR1 LNHNV and CDR2 YYDKDF (reference sequence). The trim removed 3 bases at V and 4 bases at J, leaving 6 bases unmatched. This CDR3 is built from 15 residues. Written as DNA, the CDR3 is TGTGCCACCAGCAGGGGACAGGGAGGTAGCACTGAAGCTTTCTTT. It yields the protein CATSRGQGGSTEAFF.

The chain uses TRBV19 and TRBJ1-5; 9 bases agree with TRBD1. The CDR3 has 15 residues. Trimming removed 1 base from V and 6 bases from J; junction bases left unmatched: 4. Germline CDR1 is LNHDA and CDR2 is SQIVND (reference sequence). In DNA form, the CDR3 reads TGTGCCAGTAGTATAGTCACAGGGGGCAGTCAGCCCCAGCATTTT. It translates to CASSIVTGGSQPQHF.